This record concerns one T cell receptor beta chain sequence. This clone was seen only once. Its cognate antigen has yet to be identified. No base quality values were provided; no much bigger clone lies one nucleotide off. The data originate from a study of blood T cell repertoires in COVID-19 (dated by TCRdb to the early 2020s). About the study as a whole: Samples from collaborators originated in the United States, Italy and Spain and spanned both the acute and convalescent phases of COVID-19. The prospective study material was composed of cDNA or gDNA derived from T cells, B-cell-depleted T cells, or PBMCs. Samples came from the ongoing ImmuneRACE study (first 160 participants) plus 1,254 subjects from 6 global collaborators. Deeply sampled blood TCRbeta repertoires from subjects exposed to, actively infected with, or recovered from COVID-19 were included in the dataset. HLA class I and class II types, where available, came from metadata supplied by the sample provider rather than from assay-based typing. A de-identified subject ID, COVID-19 status, age in years and sex were almost always included in the sample metadata. The repertoires were released in a freely available public database intended as a resource for research on the immune response to SARS-CoV-2.

TCRbeta CDR3 regions were amplified from genomic DNA by means of the immunoSEQ Assay, a bias-controlled multiplex PCR. Processing in the source paper ran as follows. Nucleated cell counts per sample were estimated from amplification of reference gene primers within the assay. Sequence reads were collapsed and filtered to measure the absolute abundance of every unique TCRbeta CDR3 rearrangement. For each sample, productive Simpson clonality was calculated by taking the square root of Simpson's diversity index across productive rearrangements. The immuneACCESS repertoire file appears here via TCRdb, limited to in-frame rearrangements. These files lack a portion of the clones; in checked studies, under half of the deficit traces to unresolved V genes, and the cause of the others is not known. The V and J calls and clone size come from that table; D and trimming were worked out from the DNA. A total of about 56,000 clones appear in this sample, about 91% of them only once. The ten largest clonotypes hold less than 50% of the sample.

What the work shows at the level of the full study, not this receptor alone: The quantity of clinical and demographic metadata differed by source and by participant and was supplied without curation.

In Seattle, one collaborating source enrolled patients while the infection was active and tracked those patients longitudinally over the course of disease. Whole blood was collected in K2EDTA tubes by collaborating institutions according to the institutions' own protocols. Collaborator samples were shipped for TCRbeta analysis as frozen whole blood, isolated PBMCs, or DNA extracted from either sample type. Per the germline V gene, MNHEY is the CDR1 and SVGAGI is the CDR2. V was cut back by 2 bases and J by 5 bases, leaving a gap of 3 bases between them. The CDR3, cysteine through phenylalanine, is 11 amino acids long. Only CDR3 DNA is held: 33 bases, read in frame from base 1.

The origin of this receptor is a woman aged 60-75 years with COVID-19, enrolled during active disease. The chain joins TRBV6-5 to TRBJ2-5; there is no confident call for the D gene. Sample: peripheral blood. The CDR3 reads as follows: CASSYLETQYF. The nucleotide sequence reads as follows: TGTGCCAGCAGTTACCTGGAGACCCAGTACTTC.